This TCR beta chain is from a study of post-analysis software for immune sequencing data. In the study overall: Relapsing-remitting, secondary progressive and progressive-relapsing multiple sclerosis were all included among the disease courses.

Study-wide results and limits: Significantly decreased normalized Chao1 diversity was recorded for multiple sclerosis patients relative to controls. Controls showed lower frequencies than patients for five TRBV segments, and TRBV5-6, TRBV5-1 and TRBV20-1 were among these.

The V end lost 6 bases, the J end lost 6 bases, and 15 bases lay between the germline ends. The CDR3 consists of 14 residues. The germline gives CDR1 SGHRS, CDR2 YFSETQ. Carried by the TCR beta cDNA libraries were unique molecular identifiers. Input of roughly 0.85 to 11 million T cells yielded 500,000 to 550,000 cDNA molecules. From the PCR reads, TCRdb called clonotypes with MiXCR, one entry per CDR3 protein. The data contain roughly 580,000 distinct CDR3 sequences, roughly 45% of them seen just once; the ten biggest clones take up roughly 1.7%. Worth noting for this clonotype: Its cognate antigen is unknown.

Sequenced input: blood. V usage is TRBV5-1 and J usage is TRBJ1-4; tentatively, D is TRBD1 (6 bases). The sequence came from a girl aged 10 to 17 with multiple sclerosis. In nucleotides, the CDR3 is TGCGCCAGCACCAGGGGACTGGAACATGAAAAACTGTTTTTT. Translation: CASTRGLEHEKLFF.